This entry lists 30 T cell receptor beta chains sequenced from one sample in a study of blood T cell repertoires in COVID-19 (dated by TCRdb to between 2020 and 2021). Library method: the immunoSEQ multiplex PCR assay. The clones in this table, taken by TCRdb from immuneACCESS, are in-frame only. Not every clone is retained; where verified, under half of the shortfall comes from an unresolved V gene, and the cause of the rest is unknown. Across this sample there are about 120,000 clones, with about four fifths seen only once. The ten largest clones take up about 10% of the sample. The material sequenced was peripheral blood. Every receptor here comes from a human donor in a cohort sampled during active COVID-19.

This chain joins TRBV28 and TRBJ1-5; possibly TRBD1 for D (5 bases). The germline V and J ends were trimmed by 2 bases and 5 bases, with 10 bases remaining between them. Germline CDR1 and CDR2: MDHEN and SYDVKM. This CDR3 comprises 14 residues. The CDR3 coding sequence is TGTGCCAGCAGTTTAACAGGCCCATATCAGCCCCAGCATTTT. Translating gives CASSLTGPYQPQHF.

The chain carries TRBV7-9 and TRBJ2-7; 7 nucleotides line up with TRBD2. The V gene's germline CDR1 is SEHNR and CDR2 FQNEAQ (reference sequence). The CDR3 runs 14 residues. The V segment lost 8 bases and the J segment 0 bases; nucleotides outside the gene matches: 7. The CDR3 is CASLGGENSYEQYF. CDR3 coding DNA: TGTGCCAGCCTTGGGGGGGAGAACTCCTACGAGCAGTACTTC.

This chain connects TRBV4-3 to TRBJ2-7; 7 bases align to TRBD2. Germline loops: CDR1 LGHNA, CDR2 YSLEER. The J segment lost 9 bases and the V segment lost 0 bases, leaving 11 bases of the junction unmatched. The CDR3 has 15 amino acids. The CDR3 sequence: CASSQDLSPGGTQYF. CDR3 DNA: TGCGCCAGCAGCCAAGATCTATCCCCGGGGGGTACGCAGTACTTC.

This clone occurred once. This chain connects TRBV19 to TRBJ1-5; D remains ambiguous. This CDR3 has 12 residues. V was pared by 5 bases and J by 5 bases, with 7 bases between. Germline V gene sequence: CDR1 LNHDA, CDR2 SQIVND (reference sequence). CDR3: CASSPRDQPQHF. The CDR3 nucleotides are TGTGCCAGTAGTCCGAGGGATCAGCCCCAGCATTTT. Full variable domain (remainder filled in from reference TRBV19 and TRBJ1-5): DGGITQSPKYLFRKEGQNVTLSCEQNLNHDAMYWYRQDPGQGLRLIYYSQIVNDFQKGDIAEGYSVSREKKESFPLTVTSAQKNPTAFYLCASSPRDQPQHFGDGTRLSIL.

The rearrangement uses TRBV11-2 and TRBJ2-1, with 10 bases fitting TRBD1. Germline V lookup: CDR1 SGHAT, CDR2 FQNNGV. The CDR3 totals 14 residues. J lost 8 bases, V lost 5 bases, and 6 bases had no gene match. The CDR3 DNA reads as TGTGCCAGCAGCCAGGACAGGGGGATCGATGAGCAGTTCTTC. It translates to CASSQDRGIDEQFF.

The chain employs TRBV5-1 and TRBJ2-7; 12 positions match TRBD2. J gave up 3 bases and V 0 bases, and 7 bases lay outside the gene matches. Germline values: CDR1 SGHRS, CDR2 YFSETQ. This CDR3 is built from 17 residues. CDR3 residues: CASSLGTSGRSIYEQYF. For the CDR3, the DNA is TGCGCCAGCAGCTTGGGTACTAGCGGGAGGTCGATCTACGAGCAGTACTTC.

This sequence joins TRBV27 and TRBJ2-3; TRBD2 matches 12 bases. V trimming: 5 bases; J trimming: 0 bases; junction bases outside the gene matches: 9. The CDR3 is 18 amino acids. The germline CDR1 and CDR2 sequences are MNHEY and SMNVEV (reference sequence). CDR3 in amino acids: CASSTRTSGKWSTDTQYF. CDR3 coding DNA: TGTGCCAGCAGTACAAGGACTAGCGGGAAATGGAGCACAGATACGCAGTATTTT.

The chain combines TRBV6-2 or TRBV6-3 with TRBJ1-4; TRBD1 is a possible D gene (6 bases). V dropped 5 bases and J dropped 8 bases, with 9 bases sitting between them. From germline, CDR1 is MNHEY and CDR2 SVGEGT. This CDR3 comprises 12 residues. The DNA of the CDR3 is TGTGCCAGCAGTCCCAGGGGAGAAAAACTGTTTTTT. Residues: CASSPRGEKLFF.

The V and J genes are TRBV11-3 and TRBJ2-7; D gene uncertain. V lost 5 bases and J lost 2, with 7 bases in between. The CDR3 length is 12 residues. Per the germline V gene, CDR1 is SGHNT and CDR2 is YENEEA. DNA of the CDR3: TGTGCCAGCAGCACAAACCCCTACGAGCAGTACTTC. It codes for CASSTNPYEQYF.

V and J are TRBV19 and TRBJ2-7, with TRBD2 matching over 8 bases. The CDR3 covers 15 residues. Germline CDR1 LNHDA, CDR2 SQIVND (reference sequence). V trimming: 6 bases; J trimming: 7 bases; junction bases outside the gene matches: 14. CDR3 amino acids: CASSSRRAGEKEQYF. For the CDR3, the DNA is TGTGCCAGTAGCTCCCGGCGAGCGGGAGAAAAAGAGCAGTACTTC.

This clone has only one observation. The chain carries TRBV27 and TRBJ2-6; 13 nucleotides match TRBD2. This CDR3 contains 20 residues. Germline V lookup: CDR1 MNHEY, CDR2 SMNVEV (reference sequence). V dropped 0 bases and J dropped 0; count of bases not matched to a gene: 5. The CDR3 region has the DNA TGTGCCAGCAGTTTATCGACACTAGCGGGAGGGAGCTCTGGGGCCAACGTCCTGACTTTC. It translates to CASSLSTLAGGSSGANVLTF.

The chain carries TRBV5-4 and TRBJ2-7; 14 bases fit TRBD2. After removal of 0 bases from V and 4 bases from J, the junction contained 3 bases not matched to a gene. Germline V gives CDR1 SGHNT, CDR2 YYREEE (reference sequence). This CDR3 is 16 amino acids long. The CDR3 DNA sequence: TGTGCCAGCAGCTTGGGTGGACTAGCGGGGGGTTACGAGCAGTACTTC. Translating it yields CASSLGGLAGGYEQYF.

The V and J genes are TRBV24-1 and TRBJ1-1; 11 nucleotides match TRBD1. The CDR3 is 18 amino acids. V lost 1 base, J lost 4 bases, and 10 bases stayed unmatched. Germline V lookup: CDR1 KGHDR, CDR2 SFDVKD. CDR3 nucleotide sequence: TGTGCCACCAGTGATTTTAGACTTCCGGGACAGGGGGGCACTGAAGCTTTCTTT. It encodes CATSDFRLPGQGGTEAFF.

The gene calls are TRBV27 and TRBJ1-1, with a tentative D call TRBD1 (6 bases). Trimming left V 3 bases short and J 5 bases short, with 22 bases between. Looked up from germline, CDR1 is MNHEY and CDR2 is SMNVEV (reference sequence). The CDR3 sequence is 17 residues long. Here the CDR3 DNA reads TGTGCCAGCAGTTTTTTTCGGGACACACAATCTTGGACTGAAGCTTTCTTT. Encoded protein: CASSFFRDTQSWTEAFF.

The V call is TRBV7-9, the J call TRBJ1-2; a weak D match, TRBD1 (5 bases). The CDR3 runs to 16 residues. Per the germline V gene, CDR1 is SEHNR and CDR2 is FQNEAQ (reference sequence). Deletions cut 1 base from V and 3 bases from J, with 15 bases between. The CDR3: CASSLEGLRVDYGYTF. DNA for the CDR3: TGTGCCAGCAGCTTAGAGGGACTGAGGGTTGACTATGGCTACACCTTC. Complete variable domain (other parts from reference TRBV7-9 and TRBJ1-2): DTGVSQNPRHKITKRGQNVTFRCDPISEHNRLYWYRQTLGQGPEFLTYFQNEAQLEKSRLLSDRFSAERPKGSFSTLEIQRTEQGDSAMYLCASSLEGLRVDYGYTFGSGTRLTVV.

The chain has TRBV29-1 and TRBJ1-1; D gene ambiguous. The CDR3 has 13 residues. Between the trimmed V and J ends, which lost 3 bases and 1 base, there was a span of 9 bases. From germline, CDR1 is SQVTM and CDR2 ANQGSEA. For the CDR3, the DNA is TGCAGCGTTGAGGCAGGAGGGAACACTGAAGCTTTCTTT. Its translation is CSVEAGGNTEAFF.

The CDR3 reads CASSLGHGTSGTYEQYF. In DNA form, the CDR3 reads TGTGCCAGCAGCTTGGGCCACGGGACTAGCGGAACCTACGAGCAGTACTTC. V and J are TRBV7-9 and TRBJ2-7; 11 bases are shared with TRBD2. The ends lost 3 bases at V and 2 bases at J; junction bases unmatched: 9. Germline V CDR1 and CDR2: SEHNR, FQNEAQ (reference sequence). The CDR3 extends over 17 amino acids.

The rearrangement joins TRBV4-3 to TRBJ1-2; tentatively, D is TRBD1 (5 bases). Germline CDR1 and CDR2: LGHNA and YSLEER. V was trimmed by 0 bases and J by 4 bases, leaving 9 bases between them. CDR3 size: 14 residues. For the CDR3, the DNA is TGCGCCAGCAGCCAAGACGGGGGGGGCTATGGCTACACCTTC. As protein: CASSQDGGGYGYTF.

This chain joins TRBV5-3 and TRBJ1-4; possible D gene TRBD1, 6 bases. TRBV5-3 is reported as an ORF; its role is uncertain. Trimming removed 4 bases at V and 12 bases at J, with 10 bases between. The CDR3 is 11 residues long. This CDR3 reads CARSEDSELFF. The CDR3 nucleotides read TGTGCCAGAAGCGAGGACAGCGAACTGTTTTTT.

V is TRBV10-3 and J is TRBJ1-4; the D gene is possibly TRBD1 (5 bases). Per germline, CDR1 ENHRY and CDR2 SYGVKD. Deletions cut 4 bases from V and 8 bases from J, with 11 bases between. There are 13 residues in the CDR3. The CDR3 reads CAISVQGGEKLFF. The CDR3 bases are TGTGCCATCAGTGTTCAGGGTGGAGAAAAACTGTTTTTT.

The chain links TRBV20-1 to TRBJ2-7; D not resolved. Per the germline V gene, CDR1 is DFQATT and CDR2 is SNEGSKA (reference sequence). There are 13 residues in the CDR3. The V gene lost 3 bases and the J gene lost 6 bases, with 15 bases spanning the gap. In DNA, the CDR3 is TGCAGTGCTAGTGTGCGAGCCGTTAGCGAGCAGTACTTC. Translation: CSASVRAVSEQYF.

The chain joins TRBV5-1 to TRBJ1-1; tentative D call: TRBD1 (5 bases). Germline CDR1 SGHRS, CDR2 YFSETQ. The CDR3 length is 15 residues. The V gene lost 0 bases and the J gene lost 3 bases, with 12 bases spanning the gap. The CDR3, as DNA: TGCGCCAGCAGCTTGGACGCAGGGTCTGACACTGAAGCTTTCTTT. This sequence encodes CASSLDAGSDTEAFF.

This clone was observed a handful of times. V is TRBV7-2 and J is TRBJ1-2, with no clear D. The CDR3 contains 13 residues. V shed 4 bases and J shed 1 base, with 7 bases lying between them. The germline gives CDR1 SGHTA, CDR2 FQGNSA. The CDR3 here is CASSSQINYGYTF. In DNA, the CDR3 is TGTGCCAGCAGCTCACAGATTAACTATGGCTACACCTTC.

This clone was detected many times. This rearrangement joins TRBV18 to TRBJ1-4; TRBD1 matches at 7 bases. CDR3 size: 14 residues. The germline V gene encodes CDR1 KGHSH and CDR2 LQKENI. Losses at the gene ends were 5 bases for V and 8 bases for J; bases not matched to a gene: 8. The CDR3 protein is CASSKDRAGEKLFF. Here the CDR3 DNA reads TGTGCCAGCTCAAAAGACAGGGCCGGCGAAAAACTGTTTTTT.

This chain uses TRBV10-3 with TRBJ1-2, with TRBD1 matching 7 bases. CDR1 and CDR2 (germline): ENHRY, SYGVKD. Trimming at V came to 0 bases and at J to 6 bases, leaving 4 bases not matched to a gene. The CDR3 runs 14 residues. In DNA form, the CDR3 reads TGTGCCATCAGTGAGTCGACAGGGACGCATGGCTACACCTTC. Residues: CAISESTGTHGYTF.

V usage is TRBV7-9 and J usage is TRBJ2-3, with TRBD1 matching 9 bases. J lost 7 bases, V lost 1 base, and 9 bases had no gene match. CDR1 and CDR2 (germline): SEHNR, FQNEAQ (reference sequence). CDR3 length: 16 residues. CDR3 bases: TGTGCCAGCAGCTTAGGATTTTGGACAGGGGAAAATACGCAGTATTTT. It codes for CASSLGFWTGENTQYF. The variable domain in full, with the rest retrieved from reference TRBV7-9 and TRBJ2-3, is DTGVSQNPRHKITKRGQNVTFRCDPISEHNRLYWYRQTLGQGPEFLTYFQNEAQLEKSRLLSDRFSAERPKGSFSTLEIQRTEQGDSAMYLCASSLGFWTGENTQYFGPGTRLTVL.

This clone turned up a few times. The chain couples TRBV5-8 to TRBJ1-5; tentatively, D is TRBD1 (5 bases). The CDR3 extends over 15 amino acids. Trimming pared 0 bases from V and 4 bases from J, leaving 11 bases between. Per germline, CDR1 SGHTS and CDR2 YDEGEE. This CDR3 is CASSLGQKVNQPQHF. CDR3 nucleotide sequence: TGTGCCAGCAGCTTGGGACAGAAAGTAAATCAGCCCCAGCATTTT. Based on the CDR3 plus reference TRBV5-8 and TRBJ1-5, the full variable domain is EAGVTQSPTHLIKTRGQQATLRCSPISGHTSVYWYQQALGLGLQFLLWYDEGEERNRGNFPPRFSGRQFPNYSSELNVNALELEDSALYLCASSLGQKVNQPQHFGDGTRLSIL.

The chain links TRBV27 to TRBJ2-7, with 8 bases identical to TRBD1. CDR3 length: 13 residues. CDR1 is MNHEY, CDR2 SMNVEV, per germline (reference sequence). J gave up 3 bases and V 5 bases, and 3 bases lay outside the gene matches. In DNA, the CDR3 is TGTGCCAGCAGTGATACAGGGGGCTACGAGCAGTACTTC. This encodes CASSDTGGYEQYF.

The CDR3 DNA reads TGTGCCAGCAGTCCCCGGACAGGGGGCGCCTATGGCTACACCTTC. Protein: CASSPRTGGAYGYTF. The chain uses TRBV27 and TRBJ1-2, with 11 bases fitting TRBD1. Unmatched junction bases numbered 6, after V lost 5 bases and J lost 4 bases. Germline V gene sequence: CDR1 MNHEY, CDR2 SMNVEV (reference sequence). The length of the CDR3 is 15 residues.

This rearrangement joins TRBV11-2 to TRBJ1-6; tentatively, D is TRBD1 (6 bases). This CDR3 contains 13 residues. The germline V and J ends were trimmed by 4 bases and 6 bases, with 7 bases remaining between them. Germline CDR1 SGHAT, CDR2 FQNNGV. The CDR3 here is CASSYRANSPLHF. CDR3 nucleotide sequence: TGTGCCAGCAGCTACAGGGCTAATTCACCCCTCCACTTT.